This entry lists 15 T cell receptor beta chains sequenced from one sample in a study of blood T cell repertoires in COVID-19. Assay used: immunoSEQ multiplex PCR; TCRdb lists only in-frame clones, some missing. The profile shows 150,000 to 200,000 clones, more than 75% of them singletons. Sequencing input: peripheral blood. The receptors come from a human donor in a cohort sampled during active COVID-19.

The chain is built from TRBV5-1 and TRBJ2-7; the match to TRBD2 covers 7 bases. This CDR3 has 13 residues. CDR1 and CDR2 from the germline V gene are SGHRS and YFSETQ. V shed 5 bases, J shed 11 bases, and the junction held 13 bases outside the gene matches. This CDR3 reads CASRTASGDFKYF. In DNA form, the CDR3 reads TGCGCCAGCAGAACCGCTAGCGGCGACTTTAAGTACTTC.

This clone was found once. This sequence joins TRBV27 and TRBJ2-5; a possible D gene is TRBD2 (7 bases). The length of the CDR3 is 14 residues. The germline CDR1 and CDR2 sequences are MNHEY and SMNVEV (reference sequence). Trimming shortened V by 4 bases and J by 3 bases, and 12 bases separated the two germline ends. Written as DNA, the CDR3 is TGTGCCAGCAGTTCTCGAGGGGGGGAAGAGACCCAGTACTTC. Translated, it gives CASSSRGGEETQYF.

CDR3: CASSFMNTEAFF. CDR3 coding DNA: TGTGCCAGCAGCTTTATGAACACTGAAGCTTTCTTT. V and J are TRBV7-6 and TRBJ1-1, with no clear D. V shed 3 bases and J shed 0 bases, with 2 bases lying between them. Germline CDR1 is SGHVS and CDR2 is FNYEAQ. The CDR3 sequence is 12 residues long.

This rearrangement joins TRBV3-1 (or the pseudogene TRBV3-2) to TRBJ2-1; D might be TRBD2 (6 bases). The CDR3 totals 16 residues. Germline V CDR1 and CDR2: LGHDT, YNNKEL (reference sequence). Trimming cost V 1 base and J 5 bases, with 15 bases left between them. This CDR3 is CASSQVSWRGNNEQFF. As DNA, the CDR3 is TGTGCCAGCAGCCAAGTATCTTGGAGGGGTAACAATGAGCAGTTCTTC.

This chain links TRBV6-2 or TRBV6-3 with TRBJ2-3, with TRBD2 matching 9 bases. The CDR3 has 17 residues. Trimming at V came to 6 bases and at J to 2 bases, leaving 12 bases not matched to a gene. Germline V gene sequence: CDR1 MNHEY, CDR2 SVGEGT. This CDR3 is CASSPGFAGGPTDTQYF. The CDR3 nucleotides are TGTGCCAGCAGCCCCGGATTCGCGGGGGGGCCCACAGATACGCAGTATTTT.

This clone is a singleton in its sample. This chain connects TRBV28 to TRBJ2-1; a possible D gene is TRBD2 (5 bases). Germline-derived CDR1 and CDR2 are MDHEN and SYDVKM. The CDR3 runs to 16 residues. The V end lost 6 bases, the J end lost 9 bases, and 24 bases lay between the germline ends. CDR3 residues: CASSHLASFPPLEQFF. Written as DNA, the CDR3 is TGTGCCAGCAGCCACCTTGCTAGCTTCCCCCCACTTGAGCAGTTCTTC.

The CDR3, as DNA: TGTGCCAGCATGGTCACAGAGTATAGCAATCAGCCCCAGCATTTT. Its translation: CASMVTEYSNQPQHF. V and J are TRBV6-5 and TRBJ1-5; D is unclear. The germline CDR1 and CDR2 sequences are MNHEY and SVGAGI. V lost 7 bases to trimming and J lost 0 bases, with 13 bases between them. CDR3 size: 15 residues.

This sequence joins TRBV3-1 (or the pseudogene TRBV3-2) and TRBJ1-4; 9 nucleotides align to TRBD1. Germline V gives CDR1 LGHDT, CDR2 YNNKEL (reference sequence). Losses at the gene ends were 1 base for V and 3 bases for J; bases not matched to a gene: 6. CDR3 length: 17 amino acids. CDR3 coding DNA: TGTGCCAGCAGCCAAGTAAGGGACAGGGTAGCTAATGAAAAACTGTTTTTT. Protein sequence: CASSQVRDRVANEKLFF.

The rearrangement joins TRBV27 to TRBJ2-1; 14 nucleotides agree with TRBD2. V trimming: 5 bases; J trimming: 2 bases; junction bases outside the gene matches: 5. The CDR3 loop spans 17 amino acids. Germline CDR1 is MNHEY and CDR2 is SMNVEV (reference sequence). CDR3 coding DNA: TGTGCCAGCAGTACCGGGACTAGCGGGGGTACCTACAATGAGCAGTTCTTC. It is translated as CASSTGTSGGTYNEQFF.

The V call is TRBV25-1, the J call TRBJ1-1; the D is unclear. The V end was cut by 1 base, the J end by 1 base, with 7 bases between. The CDR3 length is 14 residues. Germline V gives CDR1 MGHDK, CDR2 SYGVNS. CDR3 amino acids: CASSEWAGNTEAFF. The CDR3 DNA reads as TGTGCCAGCAGTGAATGGGCGGGGAACACTGAAGCTTTCTTT.

This clone appeared a few times. CDR3 in amino acids: CASSQGLAGVYEQYF. CDR3 sequence (DNA): TGTGCCAGCAGCCAAGGACTAGCGGGAGTCTACGAGCAGTACTTC. The rearrangement joins TRBV3-1 (or the pseudogene TRBV3-2) to TRBJ2-7, with 12 bases lining up with TRBD2. After removal of 1 base from V and 3 bases from J, the junction contained 1 base not matched to a gene. Per the germline V gene, CDR1 is LGHDT and CDR2 is YNNKEL (reference sequence). The CDR3 consists of 15 residues.

This rearrangement joins TRBV6-1 to TRBJ2-7; a possible D gene is TRBD1 (5 bases). This CDR3 comprises 14 residues. Deletions cut 3 bases from V and 5 bases from J, with 14 bases between. The germline V gene encodes CDR1 MNHNS and CDR2 SASEGT. The CDR3 region has the DNA TGTGCCAGCAGTGAGGTAGGGGCCCCCCACGAGCAGTACTTC. Its translation: CASSEVGAPHEQYF.

The chain joins TRBV25-1 to TRBJ1-2; D gene unclear. Trimming took off 1 base at V and 5 bases at J, with 5 bases between the two ends. CDR3 length equals 12 residues. Germline loops: CDR1 MGHDK, CDR2 SYGVNS. The chain's CDR3 is CASSEFLYGYTF. CDR3 bases: TGTGCCAGCAGTGAATTTCTATATGGCTACACCTTC.

V usage is TRBV18 and J usage is TRBJ2-7, with TRBD1 matching over 9 bases. V lost 5 bases, J lost 6 bases, and 11 bases stayed unmatched. The length of the CDR3 is 15 residues. Germline V gene data show CDR1 as KGHSH and CDR2 as LQKENI. CDR3 nucleotides: TGTGCCAGCTCATCCTACAGGGGGCAGGCGGGCGAGCAGTACTTC. Its protein product is CASSSYRGQAGEQYF. The variable domain in full, with the rest retrieved from reference TRBV18 and TRBJ2-7, is NAGVMQNPRHLVRRRGQEARLRCSPMKGHSHVYWYRQLPEEGLKFMVYLQKENIIDESGMPKERFSAEFPKEGPSILRIQQVVRGDSAAYFCASSSYRGQAGEQYFGPGTRLTVT.

The chain recombines TRBV19 with TRBJ1-2, with D possibly matching TRBD1 (5 bases). CDR3 length equals 11 residues. V was trimmed by 11 bases and J by 4 bases, leaving 11 bases between them. Germline V CDR1 and CDR2: LNHDA, SQIVND (reference sequence). CDR3 sequence reads: CAGHSGYGYTF. Here the CDR3 DNA reads TGTGCCGGACATTCAGGCTATGGCTACACCTTC.